The 17 T cell receptor beta chains in this list originate from one sample, sequenced in a study of OX40 agonist ivuxolimab in advanced cancers. Method: immunoSEQ multiplex PCR; TCRdb's copy keeps in-frame clones and lacks some. This sample yields 40,000 to 45,000 clones, of which about 90% are seen a single time; about 3.6% belongs to the top ten. The sequencing used CD4+ or CD8+ T cells sorted from blood, collected in a trial of the OX40 agonist ivuxolimab. These TCRs come from an adult with an advanced solid tumor such as melanoma, head and neck, liver or kidney cancer.

This clone appeared once. This rearrangement joins TRBV6-5 to TRBJ1-2; D unclear. In germline, CDR1 is MNHEY, CDR2 SVGAGI. The length of the CDR3 is 13 residues. With 6 bases removed from V and 4 bases from J, the gap between germline ends came to 12 bases. Here the CDR3 reads CASSPAGFYGYTF. The DNA for the CDR3 is TGTGCCAGCAGCCCCGCGGGATTCTATGGCTACACCTTC.

The rearrangement uses TRBV18 and TRBJ2-2; D uncertain. Germline CDR1 reads KGHSH; CDR2 reads LQKENI. V was clipped by 6 bases and J by 4 bases, with 12 bases between them. The CDR3 extends over 14 amino acids. The CDR3 reads CASSHGSSTGELFF. CDR3 sequence (DNA): TGTGCCAGCTCTCACGGGTCCAGCACCGGGGAGCTGTTTTTT.

This clone has a handful of counts. The gene calls are TRBV19 and TRBJ2-1; 10 bases match TRBD2. The germline CDR1 and CDR2 sequences are LNHDA and SQIVND (reference sequence). The CDR3 runs to 16 residues. V gave up 4 bases and J gave up 6 bases; unmatched junction bases: 9. CDR3 loop: CASSNLAGDRGNEQFF. CDR3 sequence (DNA): TGTGCCAGTAGTAACCTAGCGGGAGATCGGGGCAATGAGCAGTTCTTC.

This chain joins TRBV6-5 and TRBJ1-5, with D maybe TRBD1 (5 bases). The CDR3 totals 14 residues. Looked up from germline, CDR1 is MNHEY and CDR2 is SVGAGI. Trimming pared 0 bases from V and 6 bases from J, leaving 9 bases between. The CDR3 coding sequence is TGTGCCAGCAGTTACTCCCGGGGCGTTCAGCCCCAGCATTTT. Amino acids: CASSYSRGVQPQHF.

The chain combines TRBV2 with TRBJ2-1; the D gene is possibly TRBD2 (5 bases). V dropped 4 bases and J dropped 5 bases, with 6 bases sitting between them. The CDR3 runs to 12 residues. The germline V gene encodes CDR1 SNHLY and CDR2 FYNNEI. The CDR3 loop is CASSVRDNEQFF. The CDR3 region has the DNA TGTGCCAGCAGTGTGCGGGACAATGAGCAGTTCTTC.

The chain is built from TRBV7-2 and TRBJ2-7, with D possibly called TRBD1 or TRBD2 (7 bases each). Germline CDR1 SGHTA, CDR2 FQGNSA. The CDR3 runs 14 residues. Deletions cut 3 bases from V and 11 bases from J, with 20 bases between. The CDR3 sequence: CASSFADRAGEKYF. The CDR3 DNA is TGTGCCAGCAGCTTCGCCGACAGGGCGGGAGAGAAGTACTTC.

The chain recombines TRBV5-6 with TRBJ1-5; weak D call: TRBD1 (5 bases). Trimming took off 0 bases at V and 5 bases at J, with 9 bases between the two ends. The CDR3 sequence is 14 residues long. Germline V gene data show CDR1 as SGHDT and CDR2 as YYEEEE. The CDR3 protein is CASSLGGAHQPQHF. The CDR3 nucleotides are TGTGCCAGCAGCTTGGGTGGGGCTCATCAGCCCCAGCATTTT.

This clone was seen more than once but under ten times. The CDR3: CASSQVSGTFRGNEQFF. CDR3 sequence (DNA): TGCGCCAGCAGCCAAGTCAGCGGGACCTTTCGGGGCAATGAGCAGTTCTTC. This chain uses TRBV4-1 with TRBJ2-1; 7 nucleotides line up with TRBD2. This CDR3 region has 17 residues. Germline lookup yields CDR1 MGHRA and CDR2 YSYEKL. The junction had 12 bases not matched to a gene; V was cut back by 1 base and J by 6 bases.

This rearrangement joins TRBV11-3 to TRBJ2-1, with 9 bases fitting TRBD2. The ends lost 6 bases at V and 6 bases at J; junction bases unmatched: 12. Germline V gives CDR1 SGHNT, CDR2 YENEEA. The CDR3 runs to 16 residues. The CDR3 nucleotides read TGTGCCAGCAGTCCCCCCTGGGGCGGGAGGGCCAATGAGCAGTTCTTC. It is translated as CASSPPWGGRANEQFF.

This chain joins TRBV7-9 and TRBJ1-2; D remains unclear. Germline lookup yields CDR1 SEHNR and CDR2 FQNEAQ (reference sequence). This CDR3 region has 15 residues. Trimming removed 0 bases from V and 5 bases from J, with 13 bases in between. The CDR3 sequence: CASSLAGVVGYGYTF. CDR3 coding DNA: TGTGCCAGCAGCTTAGCAGGTGTTGTTGGTTATGGCTACACCTTC.

The rearrangement uses TRBV11-3 and TRBJ2-5, with TRBD2 matching 7 bases. Trimming cost V 6 bases and J 5 bases; bases outside gene matches: 15. CDR3 length: 16 residues. Germline lookup yields CDR1 SGHNT and CDR2 YENEEA. The CDR3 DNA follows: TGTGCCAGCAGTCGTCGAGGGGCGTGGGAGGGGGAGACCCAGTACTTC. Translating it yields CASSRRGAWEGETQYF.

The gene calls are TRBV4-3 and TRBJ1-1, with D tentatively TRBD1 (6 bases). Trimming removed 0 bases from V and 5 bases from J, with 13 bases in between. From germline, CDR1 is LGHNA and CDR2 YSLEER. This CDR3 has 15 amino acids. CDR3 nucleotide sequence: TGCGCCAGCAGCCAAGATCGAGGGGGGCGAACTGAAGCTTTCTTT. As protein: CASSQDRGGRTEAFF.

This clone came up once. The CDR3 sequence is CASTPRLLALSDEAFF. The DNA for the CDR3 is TGTGCCAGCACCCCCCGGCTTTTGGCCCTCTCCGATGAAGCTTTCTTT. The chain is built from TRBV2 and TRBJ1-1; D unresolved. The CDR3 consists of 16 residues. V gave up 7 bases and J gave up 7 bases, with 25 bases separating them. Germline V gene data show CDR1 as SNHLY and CDR2 as FYNNEI.

This chain uses TRBV2 with TRBJ1-5; 8 nucleotides line up with TRBD1. CDR1 and CDR2 (germline): SNHLY, FYNNEI. Losses at the gene ends were 6 bases for V and 6 bases for J; bases not matched to a gene: 10. This CDR3 has 15 amino acids. The CDR3 sequence is CASRGVTGGGQPQHF. CDR3 sequence (DNA): TGTGCCAGCAGGGGGGTCACAGGGGGTGGTCAGCCCCAGCATTTT.

J is TRBJ1-1 and V is TRBV29-1; D might be TRBD1 (5 bases). V was pared by 7 bases and J by 1 base, with 13 bases between. CDR1 and CDR2 (germline): SQVTM, ANQGSEA. This CDR3 has 13 residues. The CDR3 is CSAQRGRNTEAFF. CDR3 coding DNA: TGCAGCGCTCAAAGGGGCAGGAACACTGAAGCTTTCTTT.

This chain links TRBV7-6 with TRBJ2-3, with a possible D match to TRBD1 (5 bases). CDR1 SGHVS and CDR2 FNYEAQ come from the germline V gene. This CDR3 comprises 15 residues. V was cut by 0 bases and J by 2 bases, with 9 bases left in between. The DNA for the CDR3 is TGTGCCAGCAGCTTAGCTGGGGCCCCCACAGATACGCAGTATTTT. Translated, it gives CASSLAGAPTDTQYF. Full variable domain (rest looked up from reference TRBV7-6 and TRBJ2-3): GAGVSQSPRYKVTKRGQDVALRCDPISGHVSLYWYRQALGQGPEFLTYFNYEAQQDKSGLPNDRFSAERPEGSISTLTIQRTEQRDSAMYRCASSLAGAPTDTQYFGPGTRLTVL.

The gene calls are TRBV14 and TRBJ2-4; no firm D call. The CDR3 length is 14 residues. From germline, CDR1 is SGHDN and CDR2 FVKESK. V was trimmed by 1 base and J by 9 bases, leaving 13 bases between them. Here the CDR3 reads CASSQVPGPGIQYF. The CDR3 DNA sequence: TGTGCCAGCAGCCAAGTCCCTGGGCCGGGCATTCAGTACTTC.